This T cell receptor beta chain was documented in a study of blood T cell repertoires in COVID-19. The overall study: Some COVID-19 samples were acute and others convalescent; all came from the United States, Italy and Spain.

This clone was seen once. Trimming took 1 base from V and 11 from J, leaving 9 bases between them. This CDR3 has 12 residues. Germline values: CDR1 LGHDT, CDR2 YNNKEL (reference sequence). Across about 22 US areas, participants ranged in age from about 18 to 89 years. As handled by the study authors: Estimation of nucleated cell counts relied on the amplification of reference gene primers. Data came from immunoSEQ multiplex PCR; TCRdb stores just in-frame clones and leaves some out. V and J calls and clone size are copied from that table; D and trimming were computed from the DNA. The table has about 250,000 clones, about four fifths seen once; the top ten hold around 3.5%.

This TCR was recovered from a man in his forties or fifties who had recovered from COVID-19. Sample: PBMCs or T cells enriched from blood (not recorded which). This chain joins TRBV3-1 (or the pseudogene TRBV3-2) and TRBJ1-3; D not resolved. CDR3 protein: CASSQVQEAIYF. The DNA for the CDR3 is TGTGCCAGCAGCCAAGTACAAGAGGCCATATATTTT.